This TCR beta chain appears in the sequencing data of a study of blood T cell repertoires in COVID-19. Germline CDR1 reads MNHEY; CDR2 reads SMNVEV (reference sequence). This CDR3 comprises 17 residues. Trimming removed 3 bases at V and 4 bases at J, with 19 bases between. Produced via immunoSEQ multiplex PCR; TCRdb's table is partial and in-frame only. Among over 200,000 clones listed, around 84% were seen once. Cohort allocation depended upon clinical history that participants reported. Sequences were obtained from PBMCs or T cells enriched from blood (not recorded which). The clonotype was recovered from a man aged 18 to 29 who had recovered from COVID-19. The chain links TRBV27 to TRBJ1-5, with D unresolved. The chain's CDR3 is CASSLTPTGGRNQPQHF. The CDR3 nucleotides read TGTGCCAGCAGTTTGACCCCCACGGGAGGACGGAATCAGCCCCAGCATTTT.